This T cell receptor (beta chain) was identified in a study of blood T cell repertoires in COVID-19. Study-level background: T cells, B-cell-depleted T cells, or PBMCs provided the cDNA or gDNA that served as material.

The count of this clone is one. Other DNA sequences from this sample encode an identical CDR3 as well. As originally analysed: Amplification of reference gene primers provided the estimated nucleated cell counts. Measured with immunoSEQ multiplex PCR; TCRdb has only the in-frame clones, and not every one. V and J calls and clone size are given by that table; D and trimming were obtained from the DNA. The sample holds about 300,000 clones, just over 90% seen once. Per germline, CDR1 SGHRS and CDR2 YFSETQ. This CDR3 contains 16 residues. The ends lost 0 bases at V and 5 bases at J; junction bases unmatched: 5.

Input material: peripheral blood. J is TRBJ2-5 and V is TRBV5-1; 12 nucleotides line up with TRBD2. The clonotype comes from a woman in her 30s with COVID-19, enrolled during active disease. For the CDR3, the DNA is TGCGCCAGCAGCTTGGAGGCTAGCGGGAGGGGCGAGACCCAGTACTTC. It encodes CASSLEASGRGETQYF.